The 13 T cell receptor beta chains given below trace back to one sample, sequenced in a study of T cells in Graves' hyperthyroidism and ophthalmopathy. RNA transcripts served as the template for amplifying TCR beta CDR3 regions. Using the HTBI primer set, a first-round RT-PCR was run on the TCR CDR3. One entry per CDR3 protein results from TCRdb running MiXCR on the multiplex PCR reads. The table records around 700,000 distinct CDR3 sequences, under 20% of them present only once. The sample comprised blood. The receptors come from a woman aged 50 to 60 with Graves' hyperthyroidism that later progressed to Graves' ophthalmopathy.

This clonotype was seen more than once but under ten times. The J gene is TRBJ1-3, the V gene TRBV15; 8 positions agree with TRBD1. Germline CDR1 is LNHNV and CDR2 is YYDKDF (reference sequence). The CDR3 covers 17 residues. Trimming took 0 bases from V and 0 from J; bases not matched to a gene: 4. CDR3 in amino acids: CATSRDYRGSSGNTIYF. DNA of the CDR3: TGTGCCACCAGCAGAGATTACAGGGGGAGCTCTGGAAACACCATATATTTT.

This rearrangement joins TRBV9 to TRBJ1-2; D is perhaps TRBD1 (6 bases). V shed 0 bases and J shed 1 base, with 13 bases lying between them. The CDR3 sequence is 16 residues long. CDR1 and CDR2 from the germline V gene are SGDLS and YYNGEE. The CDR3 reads CASSVDRTDYNYGYTF. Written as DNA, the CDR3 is TGTGCCAGCAGCGTAGACCGGACAGATTATAACTATGGCTACACCTTC.

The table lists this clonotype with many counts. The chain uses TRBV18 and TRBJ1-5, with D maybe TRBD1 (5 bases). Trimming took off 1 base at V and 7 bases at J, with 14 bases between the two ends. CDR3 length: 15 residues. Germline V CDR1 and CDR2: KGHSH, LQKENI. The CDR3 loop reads CASSPRGTGDQPQHF. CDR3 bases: TGTGCCAGCTCACCACGGGGAACAGGAGACCAGCCCCAGCATTTT. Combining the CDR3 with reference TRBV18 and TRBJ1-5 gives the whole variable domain NAGVMQNPRHLVRRRGQEARLRCSPMKGHSHVYWYRQLPEEGLKFMVYLQKENIIDESGMPKERFSAEFPKEGPSILRIQQVVRGDSAAYFCASSPRGTGDQPQHFGDGTRLSIL.

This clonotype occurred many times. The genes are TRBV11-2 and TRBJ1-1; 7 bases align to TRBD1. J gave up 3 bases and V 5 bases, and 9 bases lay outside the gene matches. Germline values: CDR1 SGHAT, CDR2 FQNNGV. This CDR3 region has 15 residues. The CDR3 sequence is CASSPTTGWDTEAFF. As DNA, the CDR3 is TGTGCCAGCAGCCCCACGACAGGGTGGGACACTGAAGCTTTCTTT.

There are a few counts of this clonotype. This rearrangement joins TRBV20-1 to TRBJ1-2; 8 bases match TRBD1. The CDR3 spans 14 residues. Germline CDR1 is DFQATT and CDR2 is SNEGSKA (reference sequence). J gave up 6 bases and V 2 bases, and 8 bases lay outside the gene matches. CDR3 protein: CSARPRGQGNGYTF. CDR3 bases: TGCAGTGCTAGACCCCGTGGACAGGGAAATGGCTACACCTTC.

CDR3 protein: CASSQDSPGVNAEAFF. The CDR3, as DNA: TGCGCCAGCAGCCAAGATTCCCCAGGGGTAAACGCTGAAGCTTTCTTT. The rearrangement joins TRBV4-1 to TRBJ1-1, with D tentatively TRBD1 (6 bases). Germline loops: CDR1 MGHRA, CDR2 YSYEKL. The CDR3 covers 16 residues. With 0 bases removed from V and 6 bases from J, the gap between germline ends came to 17 bases.

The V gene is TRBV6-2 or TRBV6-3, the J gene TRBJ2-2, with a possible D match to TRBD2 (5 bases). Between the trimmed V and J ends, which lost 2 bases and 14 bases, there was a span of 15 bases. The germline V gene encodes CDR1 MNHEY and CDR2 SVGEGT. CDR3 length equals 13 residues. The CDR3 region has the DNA TGTGCCAGCAGTTACGTGAAGCTCGGGAATCTGTTTTTT. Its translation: CASSYVKLGNLFF.

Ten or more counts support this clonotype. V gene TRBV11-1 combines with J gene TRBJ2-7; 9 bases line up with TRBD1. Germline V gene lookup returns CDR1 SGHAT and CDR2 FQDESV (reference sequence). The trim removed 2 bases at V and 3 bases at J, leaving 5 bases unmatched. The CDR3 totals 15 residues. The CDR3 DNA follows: TGTGCCAGCAGCTTATTCCGGGACAGGGACTACGAGCAGTACTTC. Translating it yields CASSLFRDRDYEQYF. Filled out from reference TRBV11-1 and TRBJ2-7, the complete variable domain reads EAEVAQSPRYKITEKSQAVAFWCDPISGHATLYWYRQILGQGPELLVQFQDESVVDDSQLPKDRFSAERLKGVDSTLKIQPAELGDSAMYLCASSLFRDRDYEQYFGPGTRLTVT.

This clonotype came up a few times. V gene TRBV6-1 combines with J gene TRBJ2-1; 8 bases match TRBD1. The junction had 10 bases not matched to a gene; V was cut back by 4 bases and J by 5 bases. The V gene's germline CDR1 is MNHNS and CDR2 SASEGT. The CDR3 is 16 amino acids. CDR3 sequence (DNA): TGTGCCAGCAGTGCCCCTCGACAGGGGCTAAACAATGAGCAGTTCTTC. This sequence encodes CASSAPRQGLNNEQFF.

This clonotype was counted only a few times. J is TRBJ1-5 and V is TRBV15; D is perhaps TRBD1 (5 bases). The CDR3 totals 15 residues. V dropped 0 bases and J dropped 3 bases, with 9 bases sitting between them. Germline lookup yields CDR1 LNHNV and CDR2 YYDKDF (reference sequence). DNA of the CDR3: TGTGCCACCAGCAGAGATCAAGGGGTCAATCAGCCCCAGCATTTT. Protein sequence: CATSRDQGVNQPQHF.

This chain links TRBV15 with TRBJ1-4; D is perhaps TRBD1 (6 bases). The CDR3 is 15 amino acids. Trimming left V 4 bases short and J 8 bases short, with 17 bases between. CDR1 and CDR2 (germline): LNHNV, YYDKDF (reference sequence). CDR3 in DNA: TGTGCCACCAGCACGCGGGACACCTGGCCCGAAAAACTGTTTTTT. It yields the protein CATSTRDTWPEKLFF.

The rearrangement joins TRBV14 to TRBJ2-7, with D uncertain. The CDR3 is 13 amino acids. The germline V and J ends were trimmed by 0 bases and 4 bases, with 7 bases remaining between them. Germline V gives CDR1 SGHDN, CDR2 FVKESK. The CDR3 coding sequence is TGTGCCAGCAGCCAAGATTTGGAGTACGAGCAGTACTTC. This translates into CASSQDLEYEQYF.

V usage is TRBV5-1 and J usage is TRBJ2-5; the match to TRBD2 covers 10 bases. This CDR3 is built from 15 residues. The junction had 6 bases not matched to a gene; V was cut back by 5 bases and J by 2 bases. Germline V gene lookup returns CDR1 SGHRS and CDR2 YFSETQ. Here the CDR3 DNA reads TGCGCCAGCAGGCAAGCGGGGGGGACACAAGAGACCCAGTACTTC. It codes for CASRQAGGTQETQYF.